This TCR beta chain was observed in a study of cytomegalovirus exposure and HLA in healthy donors. The germline gives CDR1 LGHNA, CDR2 YSLEER. V was clipped by 4 bases and J by 2 bases, with 14 bases between them. This CDR3 region has 15 residues. General study results and limits: The authors considered a cluster of highly shared sequence variants likely to be a sequencing artifact.

Amplification used 60 Vbeta primers and 13 Jbeta primers. TCRdb keeps only in-frame clones here, not all; method: immunoSEQ multiplex PCR. The profile shows around 150,000 clones, 87% of them singletons. This clone was detected only a few times. The antigen is undetermined. Sequenced material: PBMCs. The sequence was collected from a woman aged 25-40 years in good health and CMV-seronegative. V gene TRBV4-3 combines with J gene TRBJ1-1; tentatively, D is TRBD1 (5 bases). The CDR3 DNA reads TGCGCCAGCAGCCGTAGGACATATTCCAACACTGAAGCTTTCTTT. Translated, it gives CASSRRTYSNTEAFF.